The T cell receptor beta chain under discussion was sequenced for a study of OX40 agonist ivuxolimab in advanced cancers. Study results and caveats: Averaging showed that CD8+ T cells had more expanded clones than CD4+ did.

This CDR3 contains 15 residues. The germline V gene encodes CDR1 LNHDA and CDR2 SQIVND (reference sequence). Trimming cost V 3 bases and J 4 bases; bases outside gene matches: 6. In regard to this clone: Its antigen is not identified.

Here immunoSEQ multiplex PCR was the method, and the copy in TCRdb shows in-frame clones only, minus some. The sample has approximately 70,000 clones; around 90% are singletons. This sequence joins TRBV19 and TRBJ2-7, with TRBD2 matching over 10 bases. Material: CD4+ or CD8+ T cells sorted from blood, obtained in a trial of the OX40 agonist ivuxolimab. The origin of this receptor is an adult with an advanced solid tumor such as melanoma, head and neck, liver or kidney cancer. CDR3 nucleotide sequence: TGTGCCAGTAGTATTTGGTCTAGCGGGAGTTACGAGCAGTACTTC. It specifies CASSIWSSGSYEQYF.